This TCR beta chain emerged from a study of sequential checkpoint blockade in melanoma. For the study at large: DNA from about a hundred pretreatment tumor samples underwent TCRβ immunosequencing. Matched biopsies came pretreatment and at week 13 for approximately 22 patients. Study outcomes and limitations: Clinical benefit was about 30 times likelier when tumor T-cell fraction and clonality increased. PD-L1 staining and CD8+ counts, not mutational load, tracked tumor T-cell clonality.

This clone was observed a few times. Its antigen is unidentified. The assay was immunoSEQ multiplex PCR, and TCRdb's table has in-frame clones only and misses some. Seen here are approximately 13,000 clones, about 28% observed once, and the top ten hold roughly 15%. Sample treatment: randomized to nivolumab then ipilimumab (arm A) or the reverse (arm B). The germline V gene has CDR1 LNHNV and CDR2 YYDKDF (reference sequence). The CDR3 runs to 14 residues. The trim removed 5 bases at V and 6 bases at J, leaving 4 bases unmatched. This material consisted of tumor tissue (inferred from file names), taken from a patient given nivolumab and ipilimumab in sequence. V usage is TRBV15 and J usage is TRBJ2-1, with 10 positions matching TRBD2. This TCR derives from a human donor with melanoma. CDR3: CATSPGLASNEQFF. The CDR3 region has the DNA TGTGCCACCAGCCCGGGACTAGCGAGCAATGAGCAGTTCTTC.